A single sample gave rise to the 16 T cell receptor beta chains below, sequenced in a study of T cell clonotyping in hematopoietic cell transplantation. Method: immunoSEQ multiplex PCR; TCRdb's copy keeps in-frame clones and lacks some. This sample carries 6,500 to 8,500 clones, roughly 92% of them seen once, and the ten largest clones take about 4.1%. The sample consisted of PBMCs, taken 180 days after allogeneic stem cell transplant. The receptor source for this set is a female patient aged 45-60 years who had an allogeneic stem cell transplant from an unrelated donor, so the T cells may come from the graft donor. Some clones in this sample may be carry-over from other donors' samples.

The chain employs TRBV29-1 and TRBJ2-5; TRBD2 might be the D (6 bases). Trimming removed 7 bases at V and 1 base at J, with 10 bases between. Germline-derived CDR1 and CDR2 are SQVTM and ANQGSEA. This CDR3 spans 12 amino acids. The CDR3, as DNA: TGCAGCGCAGGCGGGATCCAAGAGACCCAGTACTTC. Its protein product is CSAGGIQETQYF.

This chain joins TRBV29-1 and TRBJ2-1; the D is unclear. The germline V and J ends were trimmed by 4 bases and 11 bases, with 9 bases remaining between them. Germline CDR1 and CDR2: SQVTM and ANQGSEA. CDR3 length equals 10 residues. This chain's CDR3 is CSVVWSQQFF. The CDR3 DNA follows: TGCAGCGTTGTGTGGAGCCAGCAGTTCTTC.

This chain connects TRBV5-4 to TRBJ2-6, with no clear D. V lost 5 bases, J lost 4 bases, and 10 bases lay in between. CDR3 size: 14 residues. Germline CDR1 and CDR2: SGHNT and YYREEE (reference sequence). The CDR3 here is CASRVDSGANVLTF. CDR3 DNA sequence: TGTGCCAGCAGAGTTGACTCCGGGGCCAACGTCCTGACTTTC.

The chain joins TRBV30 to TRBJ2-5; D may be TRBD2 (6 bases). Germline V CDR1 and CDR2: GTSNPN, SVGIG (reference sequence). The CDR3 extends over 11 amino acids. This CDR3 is CAGGRRETQYF. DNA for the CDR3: TGTGCTGGAGGGCGGAGGGAGACCCAGTACTTC.

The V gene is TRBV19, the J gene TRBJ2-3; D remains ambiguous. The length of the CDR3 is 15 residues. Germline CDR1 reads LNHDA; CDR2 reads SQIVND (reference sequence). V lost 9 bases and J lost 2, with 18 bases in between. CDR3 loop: CASRHRGLDTDTQYF. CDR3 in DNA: TGTGCCAGCCGCCATCGCGGCCTAGACACAGATACGCAGTATTTT.

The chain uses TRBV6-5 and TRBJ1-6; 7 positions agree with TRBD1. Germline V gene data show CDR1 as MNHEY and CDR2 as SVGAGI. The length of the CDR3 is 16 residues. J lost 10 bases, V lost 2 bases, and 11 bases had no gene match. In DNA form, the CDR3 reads TGTGCCAGCAGTTACGGACAGGAACTACCCGGATCACCCCTCCACTTT. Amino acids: CASSYGQELPGSPLHF.

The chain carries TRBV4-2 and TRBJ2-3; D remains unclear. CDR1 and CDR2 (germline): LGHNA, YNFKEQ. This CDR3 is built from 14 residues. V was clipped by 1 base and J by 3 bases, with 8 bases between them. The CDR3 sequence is CASSQVSGTDTQYF. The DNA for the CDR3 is TGTGCCAGCAGCCAAGTTTCAGGTACAGATACGCAGTATTTT.

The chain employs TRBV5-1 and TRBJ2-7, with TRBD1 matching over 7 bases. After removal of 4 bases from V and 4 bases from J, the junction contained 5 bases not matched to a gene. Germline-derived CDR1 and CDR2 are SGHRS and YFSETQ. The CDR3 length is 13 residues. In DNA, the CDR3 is TGCGCCAGCAGCCTCTCGACAGGGTACGAGCAGTACGTC. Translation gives CASSLSTGYEQYV.

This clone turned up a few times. CDR3 region: CASSLRTDSYEQYF. CDR3 nucleotides: TGTGCCAGCAGCTTACGGACAGACTCCTACGAGCAGTACTTC. The chain joins TRBV7-6 to TRBJ2-7, with D possibly TRBD1 on 6 matching bases. The CDR3 has 14 amino acids. Trimming stripped 2 bases from V and 0 bases from J, with 8 bases between. Germline CDR1 reads SGHVS; CDR2 reads FNYEAQ. The full variable domain, with the rest looked up from reference TRBV7-6 and TRBJ2-7, is GAGVSQSPRYKVTKRGQDVALRCDPISGHVSLYWYRQALGQGPEFLTYFNYEAQQDKSGLPNDRFSAERPEGSISTLTIQRTEQRDSAMYRCASSLRTDSYEQYFGPGTRLTVT.

The CDR3 region is CASSPWDTQYF. Here the CDR3 DNA reads TGTGCCAGCAGCCCCTGGGATACGCAGTATTTT. V usage is TRBV2 and J usage is TRBJ2-3; D not certain. Germline CDR1 reads SNHLY; CDR2 reads FYNNEI. The CDR3 extends over 11 amino acids. The V and J ends lost 6 bases and 6 bases respectively, with 7 bases between them. The whole variable domain, remainder taken from reference TRBV2 and TRBJ2-3, is EPEVTQTPSHQVTQMGQEVILRCVPISNHLYFYWYRQILGQKVEFLVSFYNNEISEKSEIFDDQFSVERPDGSNFTLKIRSTKLEDSAMYFCASSPWDTQYFGPGTRLTVL.

The CDR3 here is CASHRGLEPYGYTF. DNA for the CDR3: TGTGCCAGCCACAGGGGCCTTGAACCCTATGGCTACACCTTC. The rearrangement links TRBV30 to TRBJ1-2, with 7 bases identical to TRBD1. This CDR3 region has 14 residues. Germline V gene sequence: CDR1 GTSNPN, CDR2 SVGIG (reference sequence). V shed 8 bases and J 4 bases; nucleotides not matched to a gene: 13.

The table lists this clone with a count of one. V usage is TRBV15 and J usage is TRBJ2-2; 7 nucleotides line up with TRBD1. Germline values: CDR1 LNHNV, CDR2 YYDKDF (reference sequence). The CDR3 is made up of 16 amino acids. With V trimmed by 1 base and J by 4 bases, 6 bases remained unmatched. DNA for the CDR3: TGTGCCACCAGCAGAGTCCGGACAGGAGTCACCGGGGAGCTGTTTTTT. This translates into CATSRVRTGVTGELFF. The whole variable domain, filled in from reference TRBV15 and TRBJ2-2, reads DAMVIQNPRYQVTQFGKPVTLSCSQTLNHNVMYWYQQKSSQAPKLLFHYYDKDFNNEADTPDNFQSRRPNTSFCFLDIRSPGLGDTAMYLCATSRVRTGVTGELFFGEGSRLTVL.

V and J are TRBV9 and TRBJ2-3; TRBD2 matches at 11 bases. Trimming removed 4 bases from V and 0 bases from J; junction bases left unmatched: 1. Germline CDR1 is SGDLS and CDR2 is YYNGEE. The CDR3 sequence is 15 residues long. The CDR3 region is CASSRLAGSTDTQYF. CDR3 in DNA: TGTGCCAGCAGCCGACTAGCGGGGAGCACAGATACGCAGTATTTT.

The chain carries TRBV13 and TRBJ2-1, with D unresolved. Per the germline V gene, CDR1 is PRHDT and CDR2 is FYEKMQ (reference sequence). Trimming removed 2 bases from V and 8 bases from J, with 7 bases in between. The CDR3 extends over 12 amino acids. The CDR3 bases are TGTGCCAGCAGCTTAAACGGTGATGAGCAGTTCTTC. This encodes CASSLNGDEQFF.

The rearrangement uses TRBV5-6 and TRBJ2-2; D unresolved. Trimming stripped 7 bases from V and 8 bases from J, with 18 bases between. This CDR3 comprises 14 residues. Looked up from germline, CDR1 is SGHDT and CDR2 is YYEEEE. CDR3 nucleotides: TGTGCCAGCCCCCGAGGCGGTCCGCCTGGGGAGCTGTTTTTT. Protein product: CASPRGGPPGELFF.

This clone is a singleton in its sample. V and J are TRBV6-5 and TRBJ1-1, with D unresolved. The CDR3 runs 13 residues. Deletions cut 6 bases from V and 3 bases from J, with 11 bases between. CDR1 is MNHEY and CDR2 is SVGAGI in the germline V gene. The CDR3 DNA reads TGTGCCAGCAGCTATCTTCCGGACACTGAAGCTTTCTTT. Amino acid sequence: CASSYLPDTEAFF.